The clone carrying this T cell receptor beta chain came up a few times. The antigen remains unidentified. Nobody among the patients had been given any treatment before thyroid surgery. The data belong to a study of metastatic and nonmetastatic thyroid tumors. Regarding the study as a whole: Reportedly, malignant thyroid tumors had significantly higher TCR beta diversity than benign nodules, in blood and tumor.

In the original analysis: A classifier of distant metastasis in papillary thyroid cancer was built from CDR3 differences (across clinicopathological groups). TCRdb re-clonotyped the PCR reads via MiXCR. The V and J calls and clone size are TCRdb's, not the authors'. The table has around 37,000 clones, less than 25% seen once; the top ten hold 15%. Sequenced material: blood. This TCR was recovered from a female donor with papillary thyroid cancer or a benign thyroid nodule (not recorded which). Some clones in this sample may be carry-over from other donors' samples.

CDR3 sequence reads: CASSGYRSYEQYF. CDR3 DNA sequence: TGTGCCAGCAGTGGATACAGATCCTACGAGCAGTACTTC. V usage is TRBV6-1 and J usage is TRBJ2-7; D not resolved. This CDR3 comprises 13 residues. Per the germline V gene, CDR1 is MNHNS and CDR2 is SASEGT. Trimming pared 4 bases from V and 1 base from J, leaving 8 bases between.